The 5 T cell receptor beta chains in this list originate from one sample, sequenced in a study of T cell responses to AZD1222 COVID-19 vaccine (dated by TCRdb to 2020 to 2022). The meaning of the sample's time point label: about 28 days (+/-7) after the second vaccine dose. Library generation was performed with the immunoSEQ multiplex PCR assay. Held by TCRdb, this immuneACCESS table contains in-frame sequences only and omits some clones. Under half of the omission traces to an unresolved V gene where checked; the cause of the rest is unknown. This sample holds 150,000 to 200,000 clones; roughly 94% were observed only once. Clones ranked in the top ten supply roughly 4.6% of the sample. Source: peripheral blood, taken 28 days after the second AZD1222 dose. Every receptor here comes from an adult who received the AZD1222 COVID-19 vaccine.

The chain carries TRBV7-9 and TRBJ1-2; D not certain. Trimming took 4 bases from V and 4 from J, leaving 13 bases between them. Germline CDR1 SEHNR, CDR2 FQNEAQ (reference sequence). The CDR3 is made up of 14 amino acids. The CDR3 DNA reads TGTGCCAGCAGCTACCTCTCGGGTAGCTATGGCTACACCTTC. Its protein product is CASSYLSGSYGYTF. Full variable domain (rest looked up from reference TRBV7-9 and TRBJ1-2): DTGVSQNPRHKITKRGQNVTFRCDPISEHNRLYWYRQTLGQGPEFLTYFQNEAQLEKSRLLSDRFSAERPKGSFSTLEIQRTEQGDSAMYLCASSYLSGSYGYTFGSGTRLTVV.

The chain recombines TRBV7-2 with TRBJ1-3; D possibly corresponds to TRBD1 (5 bases). Germline CDR1 is SGHTA and CDR2 is FQGNSA. The CDR3 covers 14 residues. The V end was cut by 0 bases, the J end by 4 bases, with 7 bases between. The CDR3 loop reads CASSLAGAGNTIYF. DNA of the CDR3: TGTGCCAGCAGCTTAGCAGGGGCGGGAAACACCATATATTTT.

The V and J genes are TRBV12-5 and TRBJ1-1; 7 bases agree with TRBD1. V shed 1 base and J 0 bases; nucleotides not matched to a gene: 8. The CDR3 is made up of 17 amino acids. CDR1 and CDR2 (germline): LGHNT, FRNRAP. CDR3 in amino acids: CASGLERSGQLNTEAFF. The CDR3 bases are TGTGCTAGTGGTTTGGAGCGCTCGGGACAGTTGAACACTGAAGCTTTCTTT.

The chain combines TRBV19 with TRBJ2-1; 8 bases match TRBD2. Germline V gene lookup returns CDR1 LNHDA and CDR2 SQIVND (reference sequence). The CDR3 sequence is 16 residues long. V lost 4 bases, J lost 3 bases, and 8 bases stayed unmatched. The CDR3 bases are TGTGCCAGTAGTACCCCCTTAGCGGGATACTACAATGAGCAGTTCTTC. Protein sequence: CASSTPLAGYYNEQFF.

The chain carries TRBV2 and TRBJ2-1; 9 bases fit TRBD2. This CDR3 is 13 amino acids long. Trimming removed 8 bases from V and 8 bases from J; junction bases left unmatched: 7. Germline CDR1 is SNHLY and CDR2 is FYNNEI. The CDR3 reads CASEREAWDEQFF. The CDR3 bases are TGTGCCAGCGAGCGGGAGGCATGGGATGAGCAGTTCTTC. Variable domain in full (rest from reference TRBV2 and TRBJ2-1): EPEVTQTPSHQVTQMGQEVILRCVPISNHLYFYWYRQILGQKVEFLVSFYNNEISEKSEIFDDQFSVERPDGSNFTLKIRSTKLEDSAMYFCASEREAWDEQFFGPGTRLTVL.